The rows below give T cell receptor beta chains drawn from one sample of a study of vaccination effects on CD4 cells after COVID-19. The method was immunoSEQ multiplex PCR; TCRdb's version includes in-frame clones alone and lacks a portion of them. The sample consists of about 34,000 clones, approximately 73% of them appearing once. Their target antigens are unknown. Sample: CD4+ T cells from PBMCs cultured with a peptide pool, taken before COVID-19 vaccination. The receptors come from a human donor who had a prior SARS-CoV-2 infection. CDR3s include the opening cysteine and the closing phenylalanine or tryptophan. D genes are given only for firm matches. Some rows have no size entry. The others give once, few or many, or a class for an expanded clone.

d_call j_call clone_size v_call cdr3_aa cdr3_nt
TRBD1 TRBJ2-7 few TRBV3-1/TRBV3-2 CASSQTGGYEQYF TGTGCCAGCAGCCAAACAGGGGGCTACGAGCAGTACTTC
TRBD1 TRBJ1-1 . TRBV27 CASSQTGWTEAFF TGTGCCAGCAGCCAGACAGGGTGGACTGAAGCTTTCTTT
. TRBJ2-7 . TRBV6-6 CASSYGQSYEQYF TGTGCCAGCAGTTACGGTCAGTCTTACGAGCAGTACTTC
. TRBJ1-1 . TRBV2 CASSETGVKAEAFF TGTGCCAGCAGTGAGACGGGGGTGAAAGCTGAAGCTTTCTTT
. TRBJ2-7 . TRBV18 CASSPTPGKQYF TGTGCCAGCTCACCGACCCCGGGCAAGCAGTACTTC
. TRBJ1-1 . TRBV14 CASSQASRTEAFF TGTGCCAGCAGCCAAGCGAGTAGAACTGAAGCTTTCTTT
. TRBJ1-2 . TRBV5-8 CASSLGWGYGYTF TGTGCCAGCAGCCTCGGGTGGGGCTATGGCTACACCTTC
. TRBJ1-1 . TRBV20-1 CSARDNTEAFF TGCAGTGCTAGAGATAACACTGAAGCTTTCTTT
. TRBJ1-1 . TRBV6-5 CASRDSNLNTEAFF TGTGCCAGCAGGGACAGTAACCTGAACACTGAAGCTTTCTTT
. TRBJ1-5 . TRBV19 CASSIRVGYQPQHF TGTGCCAGTAGTATACGGGTGGGATATCAGCCCCAGCATTTT
TRBD2 TRBJ2-7 few TRBV5-1 CASSLVGTSGTYEQYF TGCGCCAGCAGCTTGGTTGGGACTAGCGGGACGTACGAGCAGTACTTC
TRBD1 TRBJ1-1 . TRBV7-3 CASSLLGQGNTEAFF TGTGCCAGCAGCTTACTAGGACAGGGGAACACTGAAGCTTTCTTT
. TRBJ2-1 . TRBV7-6 CASTQEQFF TGTGCCAGCACCCAGGAGCAGTTCTTC
. TRBJ1-1 . TRBV10-3 CAISDTQNTEAFF TGTGCCATCAGTGACACTCAGAACACTGAAGCTTTCTTT
. TRBJ2-7 . TRBV7-3 CASSLTGTYHEQYF TGTGCCAGCAGCTTAACCGGGACATACCACGAGCAGTACTTC
. TRBJ1-1 . TRBV18 CASSPYREGHTEAFF TGTGCCAGCTCACCCTATAGGGAGGGTCACACTGAAGCTTTCTTT
TRBD1 TRBJ1-5 . TRBV19 CASSLGQGGRQPQHF TGTGCCAGTAGTCTCGGACAGGGAGGTCGACAGCCCCAGCATTTT
. TRBJ2-2 once TRBV24-1 CATSDRTEAGELFF TGTGCCACCAGTGATAGGACGGAGGCCGGGGAGCTGTTTTTT
TRBD1 TRBJ2-3 . TRBV10-1 CASSEQGSGADTQYF TGCGCCAGCAGTGAACAGGGGAGTGGGGCAGATACGCAGTATTTT
. TRBJ2-7 . TRBV3-1/TRBV3-2 CASSQGDSTYEQYF TGTGCCAGCAGCCAGGGGGATAGTACCTACGAGCAGTACTTC
. TRBJ1-6 . TRBV7-3 CASSFGRGSPLHF TGTGCCAGCAGCTTCGGACGAGGTTCACCCCTCCACTTT
. TRBJ1-5 few TRBV10-1 CASSDTDFNSNQPQHF TGCGCCAGCAGTGACACGGACTTTAATAGCAATCAGCCCCAGCATTTT
. TRBJ2-7 . TRBV6-6 CASSPDRWHEQYF TGTGCCAGCAGTCCGGATAGGTGGCACGAGCAGTACTTC
TRBD1 TRBJ1-4 . TRBV18 CASSPRTGLNILFF TGTGCCAGCTCACCAAGGACAGGGTTGAACATACTGTTTTTT
. TRBJ1-6 . TRBV6-5 CASTRGANSPLHF TGTGCCAGCACTAGGGGGGCTAATTCACCCCTCCACTTT
TRBD2 TRBJ2-5 few TRBV5-8 CASSPGTSGVGAETQYF TGTGCCAGCAGCCCCGGGACTAGTGGGGTTGGGGCCGAGACCCAGTACTTC
TRBD2 TRBJ2-3 . TRBV10-3 CAISRAGVTDTQYF TGTGCCATCTCAAGAGCGGGGGTAACAGATACGCAGTATTTT
TRBD2 TRBJ2-1 . TRBV5-1 CASSLMAGVDEQFF TGCGCCAGCAGCTTGATGGCGGGAGTGGATGAGCAGTTCTTC
. TRBJ2-1 . TRBV30 CAWSDDLGNEQFF TGTGCCTGGAGTGATGATTTAGGGAATGAGCAGTTCTTC
TRBD2 TRBJ2-5 . TRBV4-2 CASSQVEREFRETQYF TGTGCCAGCAGCCAAGTGGAGCGGGAGTTTCGAGAGACCCAGTACTTC
. TRBJ1-4 . TRBV15 CATSRDPSGQGEKLFF TGTGCCACCAGCAGAGATCCCTCAGGGCAGGGTGAAAAACTGTTTTTT
TRBD1 TRBJ1-2 . TRBV10-3 CAISRGPTTDRAGGYTF TGTGCCATCAGTCGCGGCCCTACAACGGACAGGGCCGGTGGCTACACCTTC
TRBD1 TRBJ1-5 . TRBV6-2/TRBV6-3 CASSYPGQHNQPQHF TGTGCCAGCAGTTACCCGGGACAGCATAATCAGCCCCAGCATTTT
TRBD2 TRBJ2-7 . TRBV27 CASSSVYSGSYDEQYF TGTGCCAGCAGTTCTGTATATAGCGGGAGTTACGACGAGCAGTACTTC
TRBD1 TRBJ1-1 few TRBV19 CASSISSLWDRGIPNTEAFF TGTGCCAGTAGTATAAGTAGTCTTTGGGACAGGGGAATCCCGAACACTGAAGCTTTCTTT
. TRBJ1-5 few TRBV6-5 CASSYLGEGQPQHF TGTGCCAGCAGTTACTTGGGGGAGGGTCAGCCCCAGCATTTT
. TRBJ1-2 . TRBV27 CASSFRGAGGYTF TGTGCCAGCAGTTTTCGGGGGGCGGGTGGCTACACCTTC
. TRBJ2-7 . TRBV6-6 CASSPQYEQYF TGTGCCAGCAGTCCGCAGTACGAGCAGTACTTC
. TRBJ1-2 . TRBV30 CAWSNGRVYGYTF TGTGCCTGGAGTAACGGACGAGTATATGGCTACACCTTC
. TRBJ1-1 once TRBV9 CASSVQQNTEAFF TGTGCCAGCAGCGTACAACAGAACACTGAAGCTTTCTTT
. TRBJ1-6 . TRBV27 CASSVDYNSPLHF TGTGCCAGCAGTGTGGACTACAATTCACCCCTCCACTTT
. TRBJ1-5 . TRBV6-2/TRBV6-3 CASSPSTALGNQPQHF TGTGCCAGCAGTCCCTCGACGGCGTTGGGCAATCAGCCCCAGCATTTT
TRBD2 TRBJ2-7 . TRBV6-2/TRBV6-3 CASSPMGGREQYF TGTGCCAGCAGCCCCATGGGGGGGAGGGAGCAGTACTTC
. TRBJ1-2 . TRBV3-1/TRBV3-2 CASSRQQGSNGYTF TGTGCCAGCAGCCGTCAACAGGGATCGAATGGCTACACCTTC
. TRBJ1-3 . TRBV7-2 CASSLSQPYSGNTIYF TGTGCCAGCAGCCTGAGTCAACCGTACTCTGGAAACACCATATATTTT
. TRBJ2-1 . TRBV5-4 CASSPVVSFYNEQFF TGTGCCAGCAGCCCCGTAGTCTCTTTCTACAATGAGCAGTTCTTC
. TRBJ2-1 . TRBV19 CASSILGHSYNEQFF TGTGCCAGTAGTATCCTTGGACATTCCTACAATGAGCAGTTCTTC
. TRBJ2-2 . TRBV4-1 CASSQRTENTGELFF TGCGCCAGCAGCCAACGGACAGAGAACACCGGGGAGCTGTTTTTT
. TRBJ2-3 . TRBV19 CASSTYNRGGPDTQYF TGTGCCAGTAGTACCTATAACAGGGGGGGTCCAGATACGCAGTATTTT
. TRBJ1-5 once TRBV27 CASRRGHQPQHF TGTGCCAGCAGACGGGGGCATCAGCCCCAGCATTTT
. TRBJ2-7 few TRBV4-2 CASSRDSSYEQYF TGTGCCAGCAGCCGGGACTCTTCCTACGAGCAGTACTTC
TRBD2 TRBJ2-7 . TRBV6-2/TRBV6-3 CASSPLAGSTEQYF TGTGCCAGCAGTCCCTTAGCGGGATCAACCGAGCAGTACTTC
. TRBJ2-1 few TRBV27 CASSYFRSGAYNEQFF TGTGCCAGCAGTTACTTTCGTAGCGGCGCCTACAATGAGCAGTTCTTC